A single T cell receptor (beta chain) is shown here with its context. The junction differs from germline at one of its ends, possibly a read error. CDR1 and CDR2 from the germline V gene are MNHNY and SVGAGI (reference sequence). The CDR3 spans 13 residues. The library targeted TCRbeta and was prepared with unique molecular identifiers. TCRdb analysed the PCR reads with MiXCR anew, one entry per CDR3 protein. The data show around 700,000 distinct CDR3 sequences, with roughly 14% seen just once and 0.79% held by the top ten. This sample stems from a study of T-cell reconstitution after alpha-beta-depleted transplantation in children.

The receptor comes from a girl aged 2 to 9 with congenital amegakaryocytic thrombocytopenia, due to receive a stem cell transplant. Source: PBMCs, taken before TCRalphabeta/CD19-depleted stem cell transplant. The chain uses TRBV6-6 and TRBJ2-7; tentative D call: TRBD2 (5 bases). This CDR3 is CASSSLGGYELYF. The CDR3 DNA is TGTGCCAGCAGTTCCCTTGGAGGCTACGAGCTGTACTTC.